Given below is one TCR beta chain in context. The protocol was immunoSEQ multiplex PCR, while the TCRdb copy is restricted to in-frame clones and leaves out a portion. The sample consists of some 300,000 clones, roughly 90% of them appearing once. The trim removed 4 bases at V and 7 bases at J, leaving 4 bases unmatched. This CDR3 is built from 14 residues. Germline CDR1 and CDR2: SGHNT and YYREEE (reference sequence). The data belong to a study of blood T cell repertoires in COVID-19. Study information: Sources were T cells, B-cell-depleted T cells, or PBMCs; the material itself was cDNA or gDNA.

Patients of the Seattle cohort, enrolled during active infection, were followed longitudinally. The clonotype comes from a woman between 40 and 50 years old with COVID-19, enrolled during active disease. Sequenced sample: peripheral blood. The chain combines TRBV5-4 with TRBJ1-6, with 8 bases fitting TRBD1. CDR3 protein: CASSRTGSNSPLHF. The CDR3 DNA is TGTGCCAGCAGCAGGACAGGGTCCAATTCACCCCTCCACTTT.